This T cell receptor (beta chain) was sequenced in a study of T cell responses to AZD1222 COVID-19 vaccine. Points on this clone: Its antigen remains unidentified.

Notes on the study in general: Donor demographics were predominantly white British with a female majority; clonal diversity may be underestimated. Spike-specific TCR repertoires showed rising breadth and depth after two AZD1222 doses. Regions left unmutated in variants are reportedly the target of nearly half of spike-specific TCRs.

Method: immunoSEQ multiplex PCR; TCRdb's copy keeps in-frame clones and lacks some. The data hold 50,000 to 65,000 clones, with roughly 90% observed a single time. Both about-4-week and about-12-week second-dose recipients were combined. The CDR3 length is 16 residues. In germline, CDR1 is SGHDN, CDR2 FVKESK. Trimming took 2 bases from V and 6 from J; bases not matched to a gene: 7. This TCR was sampled from an adult who received the AZD1222 COVID-19 vaccine. The material was peripheral blood, obtained 28 days after the second AZD1222 dose. V and J are TRBV14 and TRBJ2-2, with TRBD2 identical over 9 bases. The chain's CDR3 is CASSQPGLAGAGELFF. The CDR3 DNA reads as TGTGCCAGCAGCCAACCGGGACTAGCTGGGGCCGGGGAGCTGTTTTTT.